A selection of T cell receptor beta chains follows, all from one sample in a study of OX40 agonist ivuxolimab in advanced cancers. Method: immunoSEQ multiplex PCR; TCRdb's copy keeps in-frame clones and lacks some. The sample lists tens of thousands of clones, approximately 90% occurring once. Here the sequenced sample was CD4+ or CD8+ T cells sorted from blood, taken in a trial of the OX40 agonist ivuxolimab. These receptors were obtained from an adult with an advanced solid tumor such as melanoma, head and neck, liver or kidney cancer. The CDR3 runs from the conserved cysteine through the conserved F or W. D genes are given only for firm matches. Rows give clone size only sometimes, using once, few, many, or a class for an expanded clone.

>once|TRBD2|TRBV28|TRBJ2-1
CASSPWREFNNEQFF
TGTGCCAGCAGTCCGTGGCGGGAGTTCAACAATGAGCAGTTCTTC
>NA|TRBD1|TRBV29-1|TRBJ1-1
CSVVGTGPMNTEAFF
TGCAGCGTGGTAGGGACAGGTCCAATGAACACTGAAGCTTTCTTT
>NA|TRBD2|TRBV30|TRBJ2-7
CAWRPSGSSYEQYF
TGTGCCTGGAGACCTAGCGGGAGCTCCTACGAGCAGTACTTC
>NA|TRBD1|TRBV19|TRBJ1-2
CASSIRLTGGDGYTF
TGTGCCAGTAGTATCCGTTTGACAGGGGGCGATGGCTACACCTTC
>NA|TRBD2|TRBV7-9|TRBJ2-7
CASSLALRERGYEQYF
TGTGCCAGCAGCTTAGCGCTGCGGGAGAGAGGCTACGAGCAGTACTTC
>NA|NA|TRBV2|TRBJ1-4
CASSVGGGEKLFF
TGTGCCAGCAGTGTAGGCGGAGGGGAAAAACTGTTTTTT
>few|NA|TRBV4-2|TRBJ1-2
CASSQDLGYRAYGYTF
TGTGCCAGCAGCCAAGATCTCGGCTACAGGGCATATGGCTACACCTTC
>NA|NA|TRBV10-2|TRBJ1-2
CASSGLANYGYTF
TGCGCCAGCAGTGGCCTAGCTAACTATGGCTACACCTTC
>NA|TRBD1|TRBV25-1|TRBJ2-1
CASSDSTGYSYNEQFF
TGTGCCAGCAGTGATTCGACAGGGTACTCCTACAATGAGCAGTTCTTC
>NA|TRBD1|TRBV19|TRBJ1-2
CASSKRGTGGGYTF
TGTGCCAGTAGTAAGCGAGGAACAGGGGGAGGCTACACCTTC
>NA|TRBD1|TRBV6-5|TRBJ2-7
CASSDQGAGYEQYF
TGTGCCAGCAGTGATCAGGGGGCGGGCTACGAGCAGTACTTC
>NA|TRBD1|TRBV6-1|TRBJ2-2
CASSEGQHTGELFF
TGTGCCAGCAGTGAGGGACAGCACACCGGGGAGCTGTTTTTT
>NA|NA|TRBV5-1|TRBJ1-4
CASTPRVGAREKLFF
TGCGCCAGCACCCCCCGGGTCGGGGCGCGCGAAAAACTGTTTTTT
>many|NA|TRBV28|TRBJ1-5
CASRISNQPQHF
TGTGCCAGCAGAATTTCCAATCAGCCCCAGCATTTT
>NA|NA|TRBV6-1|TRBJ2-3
CASSEAARALADTQYF
TGTGCCAGCAGTGAAGCGGCACGAGCGTTGGCGGATACGCAGTATTTT
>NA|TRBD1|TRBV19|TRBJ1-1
CASSSTGGVTEAFF
TGTGCCAGTTCCTCGACAGGGGGAGTCACTGAAGCTTTCTTT
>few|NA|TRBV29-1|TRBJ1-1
CSVTFGGDTEAFF
TGCAGCGTTACCTTCGGGGGGGACACTGAAGCTTTCTTT
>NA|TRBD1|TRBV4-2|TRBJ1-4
CASSPGTENEKLFF
TGTGCCAGCAGCCCCGGGACAGAGAATGAAAAACTGTTTTTT
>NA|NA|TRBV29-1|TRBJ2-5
CSVEEGRETQYF
TGCAGCGTTGAGGAGGGGCGGGAGACCCAGTACTTC
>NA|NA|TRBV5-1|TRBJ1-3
CASSPDTGFSGNTIYF
TGCGCCAGCAGCCCCGATACCGGCTTCTCTGGAAACACCATATATTTT
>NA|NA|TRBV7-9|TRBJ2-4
CASSSHSAIDIQYF
TGTGCCAGCAGCTCCCATAGTGCGATAGACATTCAGTACTTC
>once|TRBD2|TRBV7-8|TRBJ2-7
CASSLAPRGGSGYEQYF
TGTGCCAGCAGCTTAGCTCCGCGGGGGGGGTCCGGGTACGAGCAGTACTTC
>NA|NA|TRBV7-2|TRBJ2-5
CASSSRNPLETQYF
TGTGCCAGCAGCTCTCGAAACCCGTTGGAGACCCAGTACTTC
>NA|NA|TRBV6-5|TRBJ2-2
CASGRAGDNTGELFF
TGTGCCAGCGGAAGGGCAGGGGACAACACCGGGGAGCTGTTTTTT
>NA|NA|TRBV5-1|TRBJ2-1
CASSSESGLQSEQFF
TGCGCCAGCAGCTCGGAGAGTGGCCTACAATCAGAGCAGTTCTTC
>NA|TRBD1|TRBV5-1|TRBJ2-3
CASSGDRETDTQYF
TGCGCCAGCAGCGGGGACAGGGAAACAGATACGCAGTATTTT
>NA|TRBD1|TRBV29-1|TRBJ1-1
CSAEQGLDTEAFF
TGCAGCGCTGAACAGGGGTTGGACACTGAAGCTTTCTTT
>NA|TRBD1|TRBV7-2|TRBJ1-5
CASSSYTGVGQPQHF
TGTGCCAGCAGCTCATATACAGGGGTTGGACAGCCCCAGCATTTT
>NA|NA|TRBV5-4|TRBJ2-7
CASSLSGFEQYF
TGTGCCAGCAGCTTGTCAGGGTTCGAGCAGTACTTC
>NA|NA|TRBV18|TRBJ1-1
CASSPPSRVNGYTEAFF
TGTGCCAGCTCACCACCGAGCAGGGTCAATGGGTACACTGAAGCTTTCTTT
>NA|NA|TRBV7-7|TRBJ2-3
CASSLGVGSTDTQYF
TGTGCTAGCAGCTTAGGGGTGGGGTCGACAGATACGCAGTATTTT
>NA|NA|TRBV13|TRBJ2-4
CASSPERSLAKNIQYF
TGTGCCAGCAGCCCTGAGAGGTCCCTAGCCAAAAACATTCAGTACTTC
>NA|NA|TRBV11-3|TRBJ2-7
CASSLTGGEQYF
TGTGCCAGCAGCTTAACCGGGGGCGAGCAGTACTTC
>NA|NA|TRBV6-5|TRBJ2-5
CASSQLTAQETQYF
TGTGCCAGCAGTCAACTGACGGCACAAGAGACCCAGTACTTC
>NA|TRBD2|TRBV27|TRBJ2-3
CASSPREGGFSTDTQYF
TGTGCCAGCAGTCCCCGGGAGGGGGGCTTTAGCACAGATACGCAGTATTTT
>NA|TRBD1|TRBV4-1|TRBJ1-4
CASTPRDSSNEKLFF
TGCGCCAGCACCCCCCGGGACAGCTCTAATGAAAAACTGTTTTTT
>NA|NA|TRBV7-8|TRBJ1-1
CASSSSFSYMNTEAFF
TGTGCCAGCAGCTCGAGCTTCAGTTACATGAACACTGAAGCTTTCTTT
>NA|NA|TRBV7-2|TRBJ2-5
CASSPSSLRQETQYF
TGTGCCAGCAGCCCGAGCAGCCTTAGACAAGAGACCCAGTACTTC
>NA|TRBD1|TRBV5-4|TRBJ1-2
CASSRTGLDGYTF
TGTGCCAGCAGTCGGACAGGGCTGGATGGCTACACCTTC
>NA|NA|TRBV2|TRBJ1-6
CASTLTGTTNSPLHF
TGTGCCAGCACCCTAACCGGGACAACTAATTCACCCCTCCACTTT
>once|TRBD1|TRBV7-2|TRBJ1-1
CASSLGQGFGNTEAFF
TGTGCCAGCAGCCTCGGACAGGGCTTCGGGAACACTGAAGCTTTCTTT
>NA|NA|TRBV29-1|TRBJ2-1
CSVEWGRSSYNEQFF
TGCAGCGTTGAATGGGGTAGGAGCTCCTACAATGAGCAGTTCTTC
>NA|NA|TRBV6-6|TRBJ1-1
CASSYSGSQNTEAFF
TGTGCCAGCAGTTACTCGGGATCTCAGAACACTGAAGCTTTCTTT
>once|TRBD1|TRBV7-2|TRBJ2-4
CASSLGTGAPKNIQYF
TGTGCCAGCAGCTTAGGGACAGGGGCACCCAAAAACATTCAGTACTTC